Here is one TCR beta chain with its context. Its antigen is not known. Profiled with immunoSEQ multiplex PCR; TCRdb holds only in-frame clones, not every one. Here the sample spans 25,000 or so clones, nearly 55% being singletons. Treatment in this sample: treatment-naive control, cytoreductive nephrectomy. Treatment-naive patients without radiation supplied the control tumors at nephrectomy. Control tumor donors were a handful of females and more than ten males, median age roughly 52 years. This sample stems from a study of radiation and T cells in renal cell carcinoma. General study points: Dominant CDR3 motifs occupied more repertoire in irradiated than control tumors.

CDR1 LGHNA and CDR2 YSLEER come from the germline V gene. V gave up 3 bases and J gave up 0 bases, with 9 bases separating them. This CDR3 contains 15 residues. The clonotype comes from a human donor with renal cell carcinoma. The sample was tumor tissue, taken from a patient whose treatment was nephrectomy without radiotherapy. The chain carries TRBV4-3 and TRBJ1-3, with D unresolved. The CDR3 nucleotides are TGCGCCAGCAGCCAGGACGGATCCTCTGGAAACACCATATATTTT. As protein: CASSQDGSSGNTIYF.